The entry below gives a single TCR beta chain sequence along with its context. This clone was counted a single time. Its antigen is not yet known. One base away there is no much larger clone; base qualities are not given. Collaborating institutions collected whole blood in K2EDTA tubes following their own protocols. For TCRbeta analysis, collaborators shipped samples in one of three forms: frozen whole blood, isolated PBMCs, or DNA extracted from either of those sample types. Trimming removed 4 bases from V and 6 bases from J; the gene matches leave 4 bases unexplained. The CDR3 holds 12 amino acids from the cysteine to the phenylalanine. This entry keeps only the CDR3 DNA: 36 bases, framed from base 1. The data stem from a study of blood T cell repertoires in COVID-19 (dated by TCRdb to about 2020). For the study in its entirety: Samples covering the acute and convalescent phases of COVID-19 were provided by collaborators in the United States, Italy and Spain. Deeply sampled blood TCRbeta repertoires from subjects exposed to, actively infected with, or recovered from COVID-19 were included in the dataset. Where available, HLA class I and class II types were taken from metadata supplied by the sample provider and were not determined by assay-based typing. Nearly every sample came with metadata listing a de-identified subject ID, COVID-19 status, age in years and sex. The repertoires were released in a freely available public database meant as a resource for research on the immune response to SARS-CoV-2. The samples were drawn from two sources: the first 160 participants of the ongoing ImmuneRACE study, and 1,000 to 1,500 subjects contributed by 6 global collaborators. The material from the prospective study consisted of cDNA or gDNA derived from T cells, B-cell-depleted T cells, or PBMCs. Broad study findings and their caveats: The quantity of clinical and demographic metadata differed by source and by participant and was supplied without curation.

TCRbeta CDR3 regions were amplified from genomic DNA by means of the immunoSEQ Assay, a bias-controlled multiplex PCR. Per the authors' processing: Within the assay, amplification of reference gene primers was used to estimate how many nucleated cells each sample contained. Sequence reads were collapsed and filtered to measure the absolute abundance of every unique TCRbeta CDR3 rearrangement. For each sample, productive Simpson clonality was calculated as the square root of Simpson's diversity index over productive rearrangements. The clones in this table, taken by TCRdb from immuneACCESS, are in-frame only. Not every clone is retained; where verified, under half of the shortfall comes from an unresolved V gene, and the cause of the rest is unknown. The V and J calls and clone size come from that table; D and trimming were worked out from the DNA. The sample records about 60,000 clones, 76% of which are singletons. The ten largest clonotypes hold about 20% of the sample.

The sequencing input was peripheral blood. The sequence joins TRBV5-3 to TRBJ2-7; a stretch of 7 junction bases matches TRBD1. TRBV5-3 is an open reading frame, and its role is uncertain. The receptor was isolated from a man over 45 with active or convalescent COVID-19. The DNA sequence is as follows: TGTGCCAGAAGCGGGACAGTTCCCGAGCAGTACTTC. Translated, it gives CARSGTVPEQYF.